This T cell receptor beta chain was recovered during a study of shared clonotypes between healthy human individuals. About the study: Three plates each covered CD4 naive and memory; CD8 naive two, CD8 memory one.

Cells designated naive CD8 were CD45RO-negative and were positively selected for CCR7, with terminally differentiated effector memory CD45RA+ cells excluded. Concerning this clone itself: Mismatch with germline at one junction end may stem from a read error.

This CDR3 contains 15 residues. Germline CDR1 and CDR2: SNHLY and FYNNEI. Clones were sequenced by immunoSEQ multiplex PCR, and TCRdb holds only the in-frame ones, with some missing. The repertoire includes some 630,000 clones, around 96% of them detected once, and 0.11% sits in the top ten. This rearrangement joins TRBV2 to TRBJ1-1; weak D call: TRBD1 (6 bases). The sequence came from a woman aged 30 to 39 in good health. Sequenced sample: naive CD8+ T cells sorted from blood. This CDR3 reads CASSEGGWSNTEAFF. Written as DNA, the CDR3 is TGTGCCAGCAGCGAAGGGGGGTGGTCAAACACTGAAGCTTTCTTT.